The TCR beta chain under discussion was sequenced for a study of cytomegalovirus exposure and HLA in healthy donors. Study findings and constraints: Later genetic work tied a missense DCLRE1C variant to beta-chain V and J trimming. For most TCR sequences rarity was the rule, although some public TCRs occurred in many donors.

For this clone: Its antigen remains unknown.

CDR3 size: 14 residues. V lost 6 bases, J lost 9 bases, and 7 bases stayed unmatched. Germline V gene data show CDR1 as MNHEY and CDR2 as SVGAGI. The PCR made use of 60 Vbeta and 13 Jbeta primers. In the original analysis: The authors later counted 65 million to 80 million unique TCR beta chains, some 12 million of them shared. TCRdb keeps only in-frame clones here, not all; method: immunoSEQ multiplex PCR. The DNA gave D and trimming, while V, J and clone size come from that table. This table holds approximately 170,000 clones, around 83% found once. The J gene is TRBJ1-6, the V gene TRBV6-5, with 8 bases aligning to TRBD1. Sequencing was performed on PBMCs. The TCR comes from a man aged 50-59 years in good health and CMV-seropositive. DNA for the CDR3: TGTGCCAGCAGCATCGGACAGGGCAGTTCACCCCTCCACTTT. This gives the protein CASSIGQGSSPLHF.